Listed here are 18 T cell receptor beta chains from one sample, sequenced in a study of Graves' ophthalmopathy and Graves' hyperthyroidism. Scientists amplified the TCR beta CDR3 regions from RNA transcripts. Second-round multiplex PCR came after first-round RT-PCR with HTBI primers. One entry per CDR3 protein, called by TCRdb with MiXCR from the multiplex PCR reads. In the table there are roughly 220,000 distinct CDR3 sequences, around 42% of which are singletons. The sequenced material came from peripheral blood. The receptor source for this set is an adult man with Graves' ophthalmopathy.

Remarks on this clonotype: An end of the junction does not agree with germline; a read error may underlie this. The chain recombines TRBV10-3 with TRBJ1-2; D call uncertain. The CDR3 runs 16 residues. Germline V gene lookup returns CDR1 ENHRY and CDR2 SYGVKD. CDR3 sequence reads: CASSYSIGQGGHGYTF. CDR3 DNA: TGTGCCAGCAGTTACTCGATCGGGCAAGGAGGCCATGGCTACACCTTC.

This chain uses TRBV28 with TRBJ1-1; D uncertain. V lost 8 bases and J lost 1, with 8 bases in between. CDR3 size: 12 residues. CDR1 and CDR2 from the germline V gene are MDHEN and SYDVKM. CDR3 sequence: CASWAANTEAFF. CDR3 nucleotide sequence: TGTGCCAGCTGGGCCGCGAACACTGAAGCTTTCTTT.

This clonotype was detected many times. The gene calls are TRBV20-1 and TRBJ1-2, with D perhaps matching TRBD1 (5 bases). The CDR3 covers 14 residues. Between the trimmed V and J ends, which lost 1 base and 6 bases, there was a span of 15 bases. CDR1 is DFQATT, CDR2 SNEGSKA, per germline (reference sequence). The CDR3 loop reads CSARGQGGGDGYTF. As DNA, the CDR3 is TGCAGTGCTAGAGGGCAGGGCGGCGGCGATGGCTACACCTTC.

This clonotype was observed a handful of times. The chain recombines TRBV10-3 with TRBJ2-7; no definite D call. Trimming stripped 11 bases from V and 0 bases from J, with 14 bases between. The germline gives CDR1 ENHRY, CDR2 SYGVKD. This CDR3 is 13 amino acids long. CDR3 residues: CAVRYKVSYEQYF. CDR3 bases: TGTGCCGTCCGTTATAAGGTCTCCTACGAGCAGTACTTC.

CDR3 sequence reads: CASSSTRQGPQHF. DNA of the CDR3: TGTGCCAGCAGCTCAACCCGACAGGGTCCCCAGCATTTT. J is TRBJ1-5 and V is TRBV7-8; 7 bases are a match to TRBD1. Per the germline V gene, CDR1 is SGHVS and CDR2 is FQNEAQ. The CDR3 length is 13 residues. V shed 4 bases and J 10 bases; nucleotides not matched to a gene: 7. The full variable domain, with the rest looked up from reference TRBV7-8 and TRBJ1-5, is GAGVSQSPRYKVAKRGQDVALRCDPISGHVSLFWYQQALGQGPEFLTYFQNEAQLDKSGLPSDRFFAERPEGSVSTLKIQRTQQEDSAVYLCASSSTRQGPQHFGDGTRLSIL.

This rearrangement joins TRBV12-3 or TRBV12-4 to TRBJ1-2; no clear D gene. The CDR3 spans 13 residues. V was shortened by 1 base and J by 4 bases, with 7 bases between the two germline ends. For the CDR3, the DNA is TGTGCCAGCAGTTTAGAGGTTAGCTATGGCTACACCTTC. It codes for CASSLEVSYGYTF.

In DNA, the CDR3 is TGTGCCAGCAGTTTCGGGGACGGTACCTACGAGCAGTACTTC. Its translation is CASSFGDGTYEQYF. This chain joins TRBV12-3 or TRBV12-4 and TRBJ2-7; D may be TRBD1 or TRBD2 (5 bases each). The CDR3 extends over 14 amino acids. Between the trimmed V and J ends, which lost 3 bases and 2 bases, there was a span of 11 bases.

The chain is built from TRBV2 and TRBJ1-5, with no clear D. The CDR3 consists of 14 residues. V lost 6 bases and J lost 7, with 16 bases in between. Germline V gene sequence: CDR1 SNHLY, CDR2 FYNNEI. CDR3 region: CASSLRGIGQPQHF. The CDR3 DNA sequence: TGTGCCAGCAGCTTGAGAGGGATAGGGCAGCCCCAGCATTTT.

The chain couples TRBV12-3 or TRBV12-4 to TRBJ2-5; D is perhaps TRBD1 or TRBD2 (5 bases each). The CDR3 extends over 15 amino acids. Trimming took 3 bases from V and 4 from J, leaving 15 bases between them. For the CDR3, the DNA is TGTGCCAGCAGTTTCCGACCTGGGGGTGGAGAGACCCAGTACTTC. It encodes CASSFRPGGGETQYF.

This chain uses TRBV19 with TRBJ2-7; possibly TRBD1 or TRBD2 for D (6 bases each). CDR3 size: 15 residues. The germline V and J ends were trimmed by 10 bases and 1 base, with 20 bases remaining between them. CDR1 and CDR2 (germline): LNHDA, SQIVND (reference sequence). The CDR3 is CATRGWSGGSYEQYF. CDR3 DNA sequence: TGTGCCACCAGGGGCTGGTCCGGGGGATCCTACGAGCAGTACTTC.

This clonotype was recorded at least ten times. Here the CDR3 DNA reads TGTGCCAGCAGCCCGCCCGGGACCGACTATTCACCCCTCCACTTT. Translated, it gives CASSPPGTDYSPLHF. This chain joins TRBV9 and TRBJ1-6, with D possibly TRBD1 on 5 matching bases. The CDR3 loop spans 15 amino acids. Germline lookup yields CDR1 SGDLS and CDR2 YYNGEE. With 4 bases removed from V and 8 bases from J, the gap between germline ends came to 16 bases.

Comments on this clonotype: A junction end diverges from the germline sequence, so it may reflect a read error. The rearrangement links TRBV10-2 to TRBJ2-5; D might be TRBD2 (6 bases). Looked up from germline, CDR1 is WSHSY and CDR2 is SAAADI. The CDR3 covers 15 residues. CDR3 amino acids: CASSGSGPLEETQYF. CDR3 DNA: TGTGCCAGCAGTGGAAGCGGGCCTCTAGAAGAGACCCAGTACTTC.

The chain joins TRBV6-5 to TRBJ2-5, with TRBD2 matching 7 bases. This CDR3 is 16 amino acids long. V shed 4 bases, J shed 2 bases, and the junction held 10 bases outside the gene matches. The germline CDR1 and CDR2 sequences are MNHEY and SVGAGI. Here the CDR3 reads CASSWAGTTVQETQYF. The CDR3 DNA follows: TGTGCCAGCAGTTGGGCCGGGACTACCGTTCAAGAGACCCAGTACTTC.

This clonotype occurred once. The CDR3 region has the DNA TGTGCCAGCAGCCCACGGGGGCCCACGAACACCGGGGAGCTGTTTTTT. Translation gives CASSPRGPTNTGELFF. The rearrangement links TRBV7-3 to TRBJ2-2; D may correspond to TRBD1 or TRBD2 (6 bases each). CDR1 is SGHTA, CDR2 FQGTGA, per germline. This CDR3 comprises 16 residues. V was trimmed by 5 bases and J by 0 bases, leaving 13 bases between them.

The V gene is TRBV20-1, the J gene TRBJ2-3; D not certain. CDR1 is DFQATT, CDR2 SNEGSKA, per germline (reference sequence). CDR3 length equals 13 residues. Between the trimmed V and J ends, which lost 3 bases and 2 bases, there was a span of 9 bases. CDR3 protein: CSASDDSTDTQYF. CDR3 DNA sequence: TGCAGTGCTAGCGACGATTCCACAGATACGCAGTATTTT.

The chain joins TRBV4-1 to TRBJ2-7; 10 bases fit TRBD1. This CDR3 comprises 15 residues. Unmatched junction bases numbered 5, after V lost 3 bases and J lost 3 bases. The germline CDR1 and CDR2 sequences are MGHRA and YSYEKL. CDR3 protein: CASSHPGDRGYEQYF. CDR3 bases: TGCGCCAGCAGCCATCCCGGGGACAGGGGCTACGAGCAGTACTTC.

This chain links TRBV4-1 with TRBJ1-2; TRBD1 matches 9 bases. After removal of 4 bases from V and 5 bases from J, the junction contained 11 bases not matched to a gene. Germline V gene sequence: CDR1 MGHRA, CDR2 YSYEKL. This CDR3 region has 16 residues. Here the CDR3 reads CASSPLVPGQGYGYTF. Here the CDR3 DNA reads TGCGCCAGCAGCCCCCTGGTGCCGGGACAGGGATATGGCTACACCTTC.

This clonotype was counted only a few times. This chain connects TRBV2 to TRBJ1-4; a weak D match, TRBD1 (5 bases). The CDR3 is made up of 15 amino acids. V lost 6 bases to trimming and J lost 2 bases, with 13 bases between them. Germline-derived CDR1 and CDR2 are SNHLY and FYNNEI. Here the CDR3 DNA reads TGTGCCAGCAGGTTCAAGGGACGGACTAATGAAAAACTGTTTTTT. Encoded protein: CASRFKGRTNEKLFF. Using reference TRBV2 and TRBJ1-4 for the parts outside the CDR3, the full variable domain is EPEVTQTPSHQVTQMGQEVILRCVPISNHLYFYWYRQILGQKVEFLVSFYNNEISEKSEIFDDQFSVERPDGSNFTLKIRSTKLEDSAMYFCASRFKGRTNEKLFFGSGTQLSVL.